This TCR beta chain was recovered during a study of T cell changes during pregnancy in multiple sclerosis. Germline V gives CDR1 SGHTA, CDR2 FQGNSA. V dropped 2 bases and J dropped 2 bases, with 12 bases sitting between them. The CDR3 totals 15 residues. The assay was immunoSEQ multiplex PCR, and TCRdb's table has in-frame clones only and misses some. The table shows roughly 61,000 clones, with under 95% occurring only once. The source is a female donor in good health, enrolled as a control in a pregnancy study. The sample here was peripheral blood, taken in the first trimester of pregnancy. The J gene is TRBJ1-1, the V gene TRBV7-2; D is possibly TRBD1 (5 bases). CDR3 loop: CASSLMAGINTEAFF. The DNA of the CDR3 is TGTGCCAGCAGCTTAATGGCAGGGATCAACACTGAAGCTTTCTTT.